These 24 T cell receptor beta chains came from one sample sequenced in a study of T cell changes during pregnancy in multiple sclerosis. Profiling relied on immunoSEQ multiplex PCR, and the TCRdb table lists in-frame clones only, not all of them. The sample includes approximately 37,000 clones, 80% to 95% seen only once; the top ten take 0.3% to 0.4%. The input for sequencing was CD4+ T cells from peripheral blood mononuclear cells, taken in the third trimester of pregnancy. The receptors shown here come from a female donor in good health, enrolled as a control in a pregnancy study.

J is TRBJ2-1 and V is TRBV19, with 7 bases lining up with TRBD1. The CDR3 totals 13 residues. V lost 5 bases, J lost 10 bases, and 8 bases stayed unmatched. CDR1 and CDR2 (germline): LNHDA, SQIVND (reference sequence). CDR3 nucleotides: TGTGCCAGTAGTGCCGACAGGGATGGCGAGCAGTTCTTC. Translated: CASSADRDGEQFF.

This clone is a singleton in its sample. The J gene is TRBJ1-2, the V gene TRBV6-5; D call uncertain. The CDR3 is 14 residues long. CDR1 is MNHEY, CDR2 SVGAGI, per germline. V was cut by 0 bases and J by 4 bases, with 9 bases left in between. For the CDR3, the DNA is TGTGCCAGCAGTTACTCGACACAGACCTATGGCTACACCTTC. It translates to CASSYSTQTYGYTF.

The J gene is TRBJ2-7, the V gene TRBV6-6, with 8 bases matching TRBD1. The CDR3 sequence is 13 residues long. Germline CDR1 is MNHNY and CDR2 is SVGAGI (reference sequence). The J segment lost 2 bases and the V segment lost 7 bases, leaving 4 bases of the junction unmatched. The CDR3 nucleotides read TGTGCCAGCACGGACAGGGCCCCCTACGAGCAGTACTTC. This translates into CASTDRAPYEQYF.

This clone has just one count. The gene calls are TRBV19 and TRBJ2-1; 10 nucleotides align to TRBD1. The trim removed 4 bases at V and 0 bases at J, leaving 12 bases unmatched. The length of the CDR3 is 19 residues. The germline CDR1 and CDR2 sequences are LNHDA and SQIVND (reference sequence). The CDR3 DNA sequence: TGTGCCAGTAGTAAGTCGGGACAGGGGTTTACGAGCTCCTACAATGAGCAGTTCTTC. This codes for CASSKSGQGFTSSYNEQFF. Full variable domain (missing parts from reference TRBV19 and TRBJ2-1): DGGITQSPKYLFRKEGQNVTLSCEQNLNHDAMYWYRQDPGQGLRLIYYSQIVNDFQKGDIAEGYSVSREKKESFPLTVTSAQKNPTAFYLCASSKSGQGFTSSYNEQFFGPGTRLTVL.

This chain joins TRBV15 and TRBJ2-7; D ambiguous. Trimming stripped 0 bases from V and 9 bases from J, with 12 bases between. The CDR3 has 13 residues. In germline, CDR1 is LNHNV, CDR2 YYDKDF (reference sequence). CDR3 sequence (DNA): TGTGCCACCAGCAGAGATAGGAGTTTAGGGCAGTACTTC. Amino acids: CATSRDRSLGQYF. Combining the CDR3 with reference TRBV15 and TRBJ2-7 gives the whole variable domain DAMVIQNPRYQVTQFGKPVTLSCSQTLNHNVMYWYQQKSSQAPKLLFHYYDKDFNNEADTPDNFQSRRPNTSFCFLDIRSPGLGDTAMYLCATSRDRSLGQYFGPGTRLTVT.

The rearrangement uses TRBV2 and TRBJ2-1; the match to TRBD2 covers 11 bases. This CDR3 is built from 14 residues. V lost 7 bases and J lost 10; bases outside the gene matches: 9. Germline values: CDR1 SNHLY, CDR2 FYNNEI. The CDR3 loop reads CASKSSGGAREQFF. The CDR3 DNA follows: TGTGCCAGCAAGAGTAGCGGGGGGGCCAGGGAGCAGTTCTTC.

This sequence joins TRBV10-3 and TRBJ2-7; maybe TRBD2 (5 bases). V lost 5 bases and J lost 3, with 11 bases in between. The CDR3 is 13 amino acids. Per germline, CDR1 ENHRY and CDR2 SYGVKD. The CDR3: CAISRTAVYEQYF. Written as DNA, the CDR3 is TGTGCCATCAGTCGAACAGCGGTCTACGAGCAGTACTTC.

V usage is TRBV7-8 and J usage is TRBJ2-7, with 7 nucleotides matching TRBD2. Trimming removed 3 bases from V and 1 base from J; junction bases left unmatched: 3. Germline V gene data show CDR1 as SGHVS and CDR2 as FQNEAQ. CDR3 length equals 14 residues. Written as DNA, the CDR3 is TGTGCCAGCAGCTTCGGCGGGAGATCCTACGAGCAGTACTTC. It specifies CASSFGGRSYEQYF.

V gene TRBV6-5 combines with J gene TRBJ1-1; D remains ambiguous. Germline assignment: CDR1 MNHEY and CDR2 SVGAGI. V was clipped by 0 bases and J by 5 bases, with 10 bases between them. The CDR3 runs to 14 residues. The CDR3 sequence is CASSYSAGGTEAFF. CDR3 DNA sequence: TGTGCCAGCAGTTACTCAGCGGGAGGTACTGAAGCTTTCTTT.

This rearrangement joins TRBV7-9 to TRBJ1-6; D uncertain. In germline, CDR1 is SEHNR, CDR2 FQNEAQ (reference sequence). V was clipped by 4 bases and J by 11 bases, with 9 bases between them. This CDR3 spans 12 amino acids. CDR3 residues: CASSSETAPLHF. The CDR3 nucleotides are TGTGCCAGCAGCTCGGAGACGGCACCCCTCCACTTT.

This clone was counted a single time. V and J are TRBV19 and TRBJ2-3; 8 bases fit TRBD2. CDR3 size: 13 residues. In germline, CDR1 is LNHDA, CDR2 SQIVND (reference sequence). The V and J ends lost 6 bases and 4 bases, in that order; junction bases with no gene match: 3. CDR3 loop: CASRLAAADTQYF. The CDR3 DNA reads TGTGCCAGTAGACTAGCGGCAGCAGATACGCAGTATTTT.

The chain couples TRBV5-1 to TRBJ1-3; unclear D gene. V shed 1 base and J shed 1 base, with 12 bases lying between them. CDR3 length: 16 residues. The germline CDR1 and CDR2 sequences are SGHRS and YFSETQ. The CDR3 sequence: CASSLYPSASGNTIYF. CDR3 DNA: TGCGCCAGCAGCTTGTACCCGAGCGCGTCTGGAAACACCATATATTTT. Variable domain in full (rest from reference TRBV5-1 and TRBJ1-3): KAGVTQTPRYLIKTRGQQVTLSCSPISGHRSVSWYQQTPGQGLQFLFEYFSETQRNKGNFPGRFSGRQFSNSRSEMNVSTLELGDSALYLCASSLYPSASGNTIYFGEGSWLTVV.

The rearrangement links TRBV29-1 to TRBJ1-5; D not certain. CDR1 SQVTM and CDR2 ANQGSEA come from the germline V gene. V lost 4 bases and J lost 6, with 10 bases in between. This CDR3 region has 12 residues. Here the CDR3 reads CSVGEVSQPQHF. The CDR3 DNA sequence: TGCAGCGTTGGAGAGGTTAGTCAGCCCCAGCATTTT.

The chain carries TRBV6-1 and TRBJ2-7; D is perhaps TRBD1 (5 bases). Trimming took off 2 bases at V and 3 bases at J, with 17 bases between the two ends. The germline gives CDR1 MNHNS, CDR2 SASEGT. The length of the CDR3 is 16 residues. CDR3 residues: CASSEKDRTIYYEQYF. The CDR3 coding sequence is TGTGCCAGCAGTGAAAAAGACAGAACGATTTACTACGAGCAGTACTTC.

The chain carries TRBV15 and TRBJ2-1; weak D call: TRBD2 (5 bases). The V end was cut by 1 base, the J end by 15 bases, with 16 bases between. The CDR3 consists of 13 residues. The germline CDR1 and CDR2 sequences are LNHNV and YYDKDF (reference sequence). For the CDR3, the DNA is TGTGCCACCAGCAGAGGGGGAGCAATGCTACCGTTCTTC. It specifies CATSRGGAMLPFF.

The chain has TRBV7-3 and TRBJ2-2, with 7 bases lining up with TRBD2. Trimming at V came to 0 bases and at J to 6 bases, leaving 4 bases not matched to a gene. The CDR3 extends over 15 amino acids. The germline V gene encodes CDR1 SGHTA and CDR2 FQGTGA. CDR3 in amino acids: CASSLTAGVAGELFF. The DNA for the CDR3 is TGTGCCAGCAGCTTAACGGCGGGGGTAGCCGGGGAGCTGTTTTTT.

The gene calls are TRBV2 and TRBJ2-1; 8 bases map to TRBD1. The V segment lost 10 bases and the J segment 0 bases; nucleotides outside the gene matches: 5. The CDR3 is 14 amino acids. Germline CDR1 SNHLY, CDR2 FYNNEI. The CDR3 bases are TGTGCCACCCGACAGGGGAGCTCCTACAATGAGCAGTTCTTC. As protein: CATRQGSSYNEQFF. Full variable domain (missing parts from reference TRBV2 and TRBJ2-1): EPEVTQTPSHQVTQMGQEVILRCVPISNHLYFYWYRQILGQKVEFLVSFYNNEISEKSEIFDDQFSVERPDGSNFTLKIRSTKLEDSAMYFCATRQGSSYNEQFFGPGTRLTVL.

This chain joins TRBV5-1 and TRBJ2-4; D is undetermined. Between the trimmed V and J ends, which lost 4 bases and 0 bases, there was a span of 14 bases. This CDR3 is 16 amino acids long. Germline loops: CDR1 SGHRS, CDR2 YFSETQ. In DNA form, the CDR3 reads TGCGCCAGCAGCCTTGACACCTCGTTAGCCAAAAACATTCAGTACTTC. This codes for CASSLDTSLAKNIQYF. Looking up the rest from reference TRBV5-1 and TRBJ2-4 gives the full variable domain: KAGVTQTPRYLIKTRGQQVTLSCSPISGHRSVSWYQQTPGQGLQFLFEYFSETQRNKGNFPGRFSGRQFSNSRSEMNVSTLELGDSALYLCASSLDTSLAKNIQYFGAGTRLSVL.

The chain links TRBV11-2 to TRBJ1-5, with D possibly matching TRBD1 (6 bases). In germline, CDR1 is SGHAT, CDR2 FQNNGV. Trimming stripped 5 bases from V and 3 bases from J, with 11 bases between. The CDR3 has 14 residues. The CDR3 region has the DNA TGTGCCAGCAGCCCGGACAGTTTCAATCAGCCCCAGCATTTT. This sequence encodes CASSPDSFNQPQHF.

This clone was counted between two and nine times. V and J are TRBV10-3 and TRBJ2-1, with TRBD2 matching 13 bases. V lost 7 bases to trimming and J lost 6 bases; unmatched junction nucleotides: 9. Germline V gene sequence: CDR1 ENHRY, CDR2 SYGVKD. CDR3 length: 16 amino acids. CDR3 amino acids: CAITRSLAGGPNEQFF. The CDR3 nucleotides read TGTGCCATCACCCGATCACTAGCGGGAGGGCCCAATGAGCAGTTCTTC.

The rearrangement uses TRBV29-1 and TRBJ1-1; 11 nucleotides align to TRBD1. The germline V gene has CDR1 SQVTM and CDR2 ANQGSEA. V shed 6 bases and J 7 bases; nucleotides not matched to a gene: 10. The CDR3 spans 14 residues. The CDR3 DNA is TGCAGCGTCGGACAGGGGGCTGGGCTGGGTGAAGCTTTCTTT. Protein product: CSVGQGAGLGEAFF.

The chain recombines TRBV28 with TRBJ2-2, with 9 nucleotides matching TRBD2. The CDR3 totals 17 residues. Trimming took 6 bases from V and 1 from J; bases not matched to a gene: 9. Germline V CDR1 and CDR2: MDHEN, SYDVKM. CDR3 nucleotide sequence: TGTGCCAGCAGCCGGGGAAGCGGGAGGTGGAACACCGGGGAGCTGTTTTTT. It codes for CASSRGSGRWNTGELFF.

This clone has just a few counts. The chain joins TRBV4-1 to TRBJ1-4; D is unresolved. The CDR3 loop spans 13 amino acids. The V end was cut by 5 bases, the J end by 8 bases, with 12 bases between. The germline V gene has CDR1 MGHRA and CDR2 YSYEKL. CDR3 sequence reads: CASSGIAGEKLFF. CDR3 coding DNA: TGCGCCAGCAGCGGTATAGCGGGCGAAAAACTGTTTTTT.

The V gene is TRBV9, the J gene TRBJ2-2, with 10 bases aligning to TRBD2. The CDR3 contains 14 residues. V lost 1 base to trimming and J lost 9 bases; unmatched junction nucleotides: 3. CDR1 SGDLS and CDR2 YYNGEE come from the germline V gene. DNA for the CDR3: TGTGCCAGCAGCGTAACTAGCGGGGCCAGGGAGCTGTTTTTT. Translation: CASSVTSGARELFF.